These 16 T cell receptor beta chains share one sample of origin, sequenced in a study of T cells in women clearing cervical HPV infection. TCRdb's table, derived via immunoSEQ multiplex PCR, lists solely in-frame clones and lacks some. This table holds around 30,000 clones. The sequenced sample was blood buffy coat. Every receptor here comes from a woman aged 18 to 69 with a cervical HPV16 infection that either progressed to CIN3+ or cleared (not recorded which).

Concerning this clone itself: The read stops 3 residues short of the end of the CDR3; the missing end is completed from the germline J gene. The identical CDR3 is also encoded by other nucleotide sequences in the sample. The rearrangement joins TRBV5-6 to TRBJ2-5; TRBD1 is a possible D gene (5 bases). Germline V gives CDR1 SGHDT, CDR2 YYEEEE. The CDR3 has 14 amino acids. The V end lost 3 bases, the J end lost 7 bases, and 16 bases lay between the germline ends. CDR3 DNA, as far as it was read: TGTGCCAGCAGCTCCGCGACAGCGCTGGGGACC. It translates to CASSSATALGT. The entire CDR3 reads CASSSATALGTQYF.

About this clone: The read terminates 3 residues ahead of where the CDR3 ends, so the germline J gene completes it. This chain joins TRBV2 and TRBJ2-3; unclear D gene. CDR3 length equals 19 residues. Per germline, CDR1 SNHLY and CDR2 FYNNEI. Trimming took 0 bases from V and 0 from J, leaving 19 bases between them. CDR3 loop: CASSEALRAILTSTDTQYF. The DNA read from the CDR3 is TGTGCCAGCAGTGAAGCGCTTCGAGCGATCCTCACTAGCACAGATACG.

Concerning this clone: The DNA is omitted, as the CDR3 cannot be located on it reliably, and the CDR3 follows TCRdb's listing. The chain links TRBV28 to TRBJ2-3; the DNA was not used to check the table's D call, TRBD2. 15 amino acids form the CDR3, both terminal residues included. The germline V gene has CDR1 MDHEN and CDR2 SYDVKM. The CDR3 sequence is CASSTSVTSTDTQYF.

Notes on this clone: The read comes to an end 3 residues before the CDR3 does, leaving the germline J gene to fill in the end. This chain joins TRBV5-1 and TRBJ2-3, with 7 positions matching TRBD2. The CDR3 runs 17 residues. From germline, CDR1 is SGHRS and CDR2 YFSETQ. The ends lost 7 bases at V and 1 base at J; junction bases unmatched: 15. CDR3 residues: CASHGGAGLDGTDTQYF. The part of the CDR3 DNA that was read is TGCGCCAGCCACGGGGGAGCCGGACTAGACGGCACAGATACG.

About this clone itself: The read falls 3 residues short of the CDR3 end, and the missing part is taken from the germline J gene. The chain carries TRBV28 and TRBJ2-2; D might be TRBD2 (5 bases). The V gene's germline CDR1 is MDHEN and CDR2 SYDVKM. This CDR3 spans 16 amino acids. V was shortened by 3 bases and J by 4 bases, with 15 bases between the two germline ends. This chain's CDR3 is CASSFSGVGGTGELFF. The CDR3 DNA, read in part, is TGTGCCAGCAGTTTCTCCGGGGTTGGCGGCACCGGGGAG.

Note on this clone: The read terminates 3 residues ahead of where the CDR3 ends, so the germline J gene completes it. The V call is TRBV28, the J call TRBJ2-3; D may be TRBD2 (6 bases). With 5 bases removed from V and 6 bases from J, the gap between germline ends came to 15 bases. CDR3 length: 14 residues. Germline assignment: CDR1 MDHEN and CDR2 SYDVKM. The part of the CDR3 DNA that was read is TGTGCCAGCAGTCCCCGAGGAGGGTCGGATACG. This sequence encodes CASSPRGGSDT. In full, the CDR3 reads CASSPRGGSDTQYF.

On this clone: The sequence runs out 3 residues before the end of the CDR3; the remainder is reconstructed from the germline J gene. The rearrangement joins TRBV11-2 to TRBJ1-1; tentative D call: TRBD1 (6 bases). From germline, CDR1 is SGHAT and CDR2 FQNNGV. Trimming pared 5 bases from V and 3 bases from J, leaving 13 bases between. This CDR3 comprises 14 residues. The CDR3 is CASSRDRFDTEAFF. Partial CDR3 DNA: TGTGCCAGCAGCCGCGACAGGTTCGACACTGAA. The full variable domain, its missing parts supplied by reference TRBV11-2 and TRBJ1-1, is EAGVAQSPRYKIIEKRQSVAFWCNPISGHATLYWYQQILGQGPKLLIQFQNNGVVDDSQLPKDRFSAERLKGVDSTLKIQPAKLEDSAVYLCASSRDRFDTEAFFGQGTRLTVV.

As to this clone: Read data end 3 residues before the CDR3 end; the end is taken from the germline J gene. The chain is built from TRBV11-2 and TRBJ2-7; a possible D gene is TRBD1 (5 bases). CDR1 and CDR2 (germline): SGHAT, FQNNGV. Trimming removed 4 bases at V and 0 bases at J, with 7 bases between. The CDR3 is 13 amino acids. CDR3 protein: CASSSRDSYEQYF. The sequenced CDR3 bases are TGTGCCAGCAGCTCCAGGGACTCCTACGAG.

Details on this clone: The read terminates 3 residues before the CDR3 end, so the remaining end is supplied by the germline J gene. The J gene is TRBJ2-5, the V gene TRBV28; D remains ambiguous. Between the trimmed V and J ends, which lost 9 bases and 2 bases, there was a span of 7 bases. This CDR3 contains 11 residues. Germline V gives CDR1 MDHEN, CDR2 SYDVKM. The CDR3 spells CASYSQETQYF. The DNA read from the CDR3 is TGTGCCAGTTACTCGCAAGAGACC.

To note about this clone: The CDR3 goes on 3 residues after the read ends, and that part is filled in from the germline J gene. The gene calls are TRBV20-1 and TRBJ2-2; 7 bases are a match to TRBD1. Germline V lookup: CDR1 DFQATT, CDR2 SNEGSKA (reference sequence). J was trimmed by 2 bases and V by 3 bases; bases with no gene match: 3. This CDR3 is built from 14 residues. The CDR3 bases that were read are TGCAGTGCTAGGAGGACAGGCAACACCGGGGAG. Protein product: CSARRTGNTGE. The entire CDR3 is CSARRTGNTGELFF.

CDR3 residues: CASSDSLAVAGSSYEQYF. The CDR3 DNA, read in part, is TGTGCCAGCAGTGACTCACTCGCGGTGGCGGGTAGCTCCTACGAG. The chain employs TRBV6-4 and TRBJ2-7; D might be TRBD2 (5 bases). The read terminates 3 residues ahead of where the CDR3 ends, so the germline J gene completes it. V lost 0 bases to trimming and J lost 0 bases, with 18 bases between them. This CDR3 is 18 amino acids long. Germline assignment: CDR1 MRHNA and CDR2 SNTAGT.

Worth noting for this clone: The CDR3 end lies 3 residues beyond the end of the read and is filled in from the germline J gene. This chain connects TRBV7-9 to TRBJ1-1, with a tentative D call TRBD1 (5 bases). Per the germline V gene, CDR1 is SEHNR and CDR2 is FQNEAQ (reference sequence). The length of the CDR3 is 14 residues. CDR3 DNA (partial): TGTGCCAGCAGCTTAGAGGGTCAGGGAGTTCGA. This translates into CASSLEGQGVR. The full CDR3 is CASSLEGQGVRAFF.

As regards this clone: Coverage ceases 3 residues before the CDR3 finishes, and the germline J gene fills in the end. The genes are TRBV20-1 and TRBJ2-5, with D tentatively TRBD1 (5 bases). V was shortened by 5 bases and J by 7 bases, with 14 bases between the two germline ends. This CDR3 is 12 amino acids long. CDR1 is DFQATT and CDR2 is SNEGSKA in the germline V gene (reference sequence). CDR3 DNA (partial): TGCAGTGCTCATCAGGGCGGTGGGACC. Its translation is CSAHQGGGT. The entire CDR3 protein is CSAHQGGGTQYF.

Comments on this clone: The CDR3 goes on 3 residues after the read ends, and that part is filled in from the germline J gene. The J gene is TRBJ2-4, the V gene TRBV14; weak D call: TRBD1 (6 bases). The V end was cut by 1 base, the J end by 6 bases, with 10 bases between. Germline V CDR1 and CDR2: SGHDN, FVKESK. The CDR3 covers 14 residues. Here the CDR3 reads CASSQVAGANIQYF. The sequenced CDR3 bases are TGTGCCAGCAGCCAAGTAGCAGGGGCAAACATT.

A note on this clone: The sequenced fragment ends 3 residues before the CDR3 boundary, so the rest is inferred from the germline J gene. This chain links TRBV10-3 with TRBJ2-1, with D possibly TRBD1 on 7 matching bases. The CDR3 runs to 17 residues. The V gene's germline CDR1 is ENHRY and CDR2 SYGVKD. V lost 2 bases, J lost 6 bases, and 20 bases lay in between. CDR3 DNA (partial): TGTGCCATCAGTGAGGACAGGGCGGCTAGGGGAGGCAATGAG. Its translation: CAISEDRAARGGNE. The entire CDR3 sequence reads CAISEDRAARGGNEQFF.

With respect to this clone: The read is 3 residues too short to cover the CDR3 end, so that end is filled in from the germline J gene. The gene calls are TRBV11-3 and TRBJ1-1; 7 bases align to TRBD1. The CDR3 sequence is 13 residues long. V gave up 6 bases and J gave up 3 bases; unmatched junction bases: 4. Germline CDR1 SGHNT, CDR2 YENEEA. CDR3 loop: CASRRGGYTEAFF. CDR3 DNA (partial): TGTGCCAGCAGAAGAGGGGGCTACACTGAA.